Listed here is a single TCR beta chain. Antigen unknown. TCRbeta library construction was performed incorporating unique molecular identifiers. Each CDR3 protein gets one entry after TCRdb re-called the PCR reads with MiXCR. The table lists almost 250,000 distinct CDR3 sequences, 20% to 30% of them singletons. The data belong to a study of T-cell reconstitution after alpha-beta-depleted transplantation in children. The study's findings and limits: T cells produced anew were the main source of T-cell counts and diversity one year after transplant.

Trimming removed 11 bases at V and 3 bases at J, with 16 bases between. The CDR3 loop spans 13 amino acids. The germline CDR1 and CDR2 sequences are MDHEN and SYDVKM. The material was PBMCs, obtained before TCRalphabeta/CD19-depleted stem cell transplant. The sequence was obtained from a girl aged 2 to 10 with Fanconi anemia, due to receive a stem cell transplant. The gene calls are TRBV28 and TRBJ2-5; weak D call: TRBD1 (6 bases). The DNA for the CDR3 is TGTGCCTGGCTGAGGGGGAAAGAAGAGACCCAGTACTTC. Translation: CAWLRGKEETQYF.